This T cell receptor beta chain was captured by sequencing in a study of T cell responses to AZD1222 COVID-19 vaccine. Overall study results and limits: The donor group comprised mostly white British people and more females; the analysis possibly underestimated clonal diversity. Baseline serology detected seropositivity in only a handful of AZD1222 recipients.

Comment on this clone: As yet, its antigen is unknown.

Trimming removed 1 base at V and 4 bases at J, with 17 bases between. The CDR3 sequence is 16 residues long. Germline assignment: CDR1 LNHDA and CDR2 SQIVND (reference sequence). The method was immunoSEQ multiplex PCR; TCRdb's version includes in-frame clones alone and lacks a portion of them. Found here are about 120,000 clones, approximately 90% of them singletons; the top ten hold about 7.8%. Material: peripheral blood, obtained on day 0 of AZD1222 vaccination. The chain uses TRBV19 and TRBJ2-7; the D gene is possibly TRBD1 (6 bases). This TCR was sampled from an adult in good health. In nucleotides, the CDR3 is TGTGCCAGTAGTATAGGTTCCGGGACACTGTTTTACGAGCAGTACTTC. It specifies CASSIGSGTLFYEQYF.